This is a list of T cell receptor beta chains from one sample in a study of neurological immune-mediated disorders. MiXCR was run by TCRdb on the 5' RACE reads, yielding one entry per CDR3 protein. Of around 19,000 distinct CDR3 sequences listed, 9.5% to 12% are singletons. Input material: CD8+ T cells from blood. These receptors all come from a woman aged 50 to 60 in good health. CDR3s include the opening cysteine and the closing phenylalanine or tryptophan. Fields, in order: clone size, J gene, D gene, V gene, CDR3 protein, CDR3 DNA. A D gene is named only where the DNA matches it firmly. Size is stated for part of the rows, as once, few or many counts, or as a class when the clone is expanded.

many TRBJ2-3 NA TRBV3-1 CASSHRWNTRTDTQYF TGTGCCAGCAGCCACAGGTGGAACACGCGCACAGATACGCAGTATTTT
NA TRBJ2-1 NA TRBV28 CASSLSSLGGDEQFF TGTGCCAGCAGTTTATCTTCTCTGGGAGGAGATGAGCAGTTCTTC
many TRBJ2-7 TRBD2 TRBV7-7 CASSPGTSGSEQYF TGTGCCAGCAGCCCCGGGACTAGCGGCTCGGAGCAGTACTTC
many TRBJ1-5 NA TRBV19 CASMTEQPQHF TGTGCCAGTATGACGGAACAGCCCCAGCATTTT
once TRBJ1-5 NA TRBV15 CATSSQSGWGQPQHF TGTGCCACCAGCAGCCAATCGGGATGGGGTCAGCCCCAGCATTTT
many TRBJ2-2 NA TRBV7-9 CASRAGNTGELFF TGTGCCAGCAGGGCAGGGAACACCGGGGAGCTGTTTTTT
many TRBJ1-5 NA TRBV6-6 CASNSRGSNQPQHF TGTGCCAGCAATTCCAGGGGAAGCAATCAGCCCCAGCATTTT
many TRBJ1-6 TRBD1 TRBV28 CASSSRDSYNSPLHF TGTGCCAGCAGCTCCCGGGACAGTTATAATTCACCCCTCCACTTT
many TRBJ2-1 NA TRBV11-3 CASSGWDNEQFF TGTGCCAGCAGCGGATGGGACAATGAGCAGTTCTTC
many TRBJ2-3 TRBD2 TRBV28 CASSAREGPADTQYF TGTGCCAGCAGTGCCAGGGAGGGGCCGGCAGATACGCAGTATTTT
many TRBJ2-7 NA TRBV7-2 CASSLTLGGAYEQYF TGTGCCAGCAGCTTGACACTCGGAGGTGCCTACGAGCAGTACTTC
many TRBJ2-7 TRBD1 TRBV11-2 CASSPWDRESSYEQYF TGTGCCAGCAGCCCTTGGGACAGGGAGAGCTCCTACGAGCAGTACTTC
many TRBJ2-7 NA TRBV7-7 CASSLGGPLDEQYF TGTGCCAGCAGCTTAGGGGGACCCCTCGACGAGCAGTACTTC
many TRBJ2-7 TRBD1 TRBV5-1 CASSLRGQAYEQYF TGCGCCAGCAGCTTGAGGGGGCAGGCCTACGAGCAGTACTTC
many TRBJ1-6 NA TRBV3-1 CASSQESGYSPLHF TGTGCCAGCAGCCAAGAATCGGGGTATTCACCCCTCCACTTT
many TRBJ2-1 NA TRBV28 CASSLAGGAYNEQFF TGTGCCAGCAGTTTGGCGGGCGGTGCCTACAATGAGCAGTTCTTC
NA TRBJ2-7 NA TRBV10-2 CASSGKGLLREQYF TGCGCCAGCAGTGGGAAAGGACTTCTACGAGAGCAGTACTTC
many TRBJ2-7 NA TRBV20-1 CSASASFSYEQYF TGCAGTGCTAGTGCTTCCTTCTCCTACGAGCAGTACTTC
many TRBJ1-1 NA TRBV6-2/TRBV6-3 CASSYTGQSNTEAFF TGTGCCAGCAGTTACACGGGACAAAGTAACACTGAAGCTTTCTTT
many TRBJ1-2 NA TRBV14 CASSQAENYGYTF TGTGCCAGCAGCCAAGCGGAAAACTATGGCTACACCTTC
many TRBJ2-1 TRBD1 TRBV30 CAWSVRRGMTNEQFF TGTGCCTGGAGTGTACGCAGGGGGATGACCAATGAGCAGTTCTTC
many TRBJ2-5 TRBD1 TRBV20-1 CSADNGTEQETQYF TGCAGTGCTGACAACGGGACAGAACAAGAGACCCAGTACTTC
NA TRBJ2-7 NA TRBV29-1 CSVEGGEPYEQYF TGCAGCGTTGAAGGAGGAGAACCGTACGAGCAGTACTTC
NA TRBJ2-1 TRBD2 TRBV5-1 CASSLWSSGGISEQFF TGCGCCAGCAGCTTGTGGTCTAGCGGGGGGATATCTGAGCAGTTCTTC
many TRBJ1-5 TRBD1 TRBV7-9 CASSSGQGGQPQHF TGTGCCAGCAGCTCGGGACAGGGAGGACAGCCCCAGCATTTT
few TRBJ2-1 NA TRBV10-3 CAIAGAYNEQFF TGTGCCATTGCAGGGGCTTACAATGAGCAGTTCTTC
many TRBJ1-6 TRBD1 TRBV18 CASSRGTGIGSPLHF TGTGCCAGCTCACGAGGGACAGGGATTGGTTCACCCCTCCACTTT
many TRBJ2-1 TRBD2 TRBV29-1 CSVDPSGRSYNEQFF TGCAGCGTTGACCCTAGCGGGAGGTCCTACAATGAGCAGTTCTTC
many TRBJ2-3 NA TRBV28 CASSRDHTDTQYF TGTGCCAGCAGTCGGGACCACACAGATACGCAGTATTTT
many TRBJ2-7 TRBD2 TRBV3-1 CASSQERGGVSYEQYF TGTGCCAGCAGCCAAGAACGGGGAGGGGTCTCCTACGAGCAGTACTTC
many TRBJ2-1 TRBD2 TRBV27 CASSLTGPIGGEQFF TGTGCCAGCAGTCTTACGGGACCCATCGGGGGGGAGCAGTTCTTC
many TRBJ1-1 NA TRBV10-2 CASSESDLTEAFF TGCGCCAGCAGTGAATCGGACCTAACTGAAGCTTTCTTT